The 17 T cell receptor beta chains listed next were all sequenced from one sample in a study of blood T cell repertoires in COVID-19. Generated by immunoSEQ multiplex PCR, the TCRdb table keeps only in-frame clones and is missing some. The sample contains roughly 120,000 clones, roughly four fifths of which appear only once. Input material: peripheral blood. These receptors came from an older woman with acute or convalescent COVID-19.

The chain is built from TRBV4-2 and TRBJ1-4; 8 positions agree with TRBD1. CDR3 length: 15 amino acids. The V and J ends lost 0 bases and 5 bases, in that order; junction bases with no gene match: 2. Germline values: CDR1 LGHNA, CDR2 YNFKEQ. The CDR3 sequence: CASSQDRQGNEKLFF. The DNA of the CDR3 is TGTGCCAGCAGCCAAGATAGACAGGGGAATGAAAAACTGTTTTTT.

V is TRBV19 and J is TRBJ2-3; tentative D call: TRBD1 (6 bases). Trimming removed 2 bases at V and 2 bases at J, with 14 bases between. This CDR3 has 16 residues. CDR1 and CDR2 from the germline V gene are LNHDA and SQIVND (reference sequence). This CDR3 reads CASSIQGTPSTDTQYF. As DNA, the CDR3 is TGTGCCAGTAGTATACAGGGGACCCCTTCCACAGATACGCAGTATTTT.

J is TRBJ2-3 and V is TRBV2, with 7 bases aligning to TRBD2. From germline, CDR1 is SNHLY and CDR2 FYNNEI. The CDR3 covers 13 residues. V lost 5 bases and J lost 6; bases outside the gene matches: 5. CDR3 amino acids: CASSFSGRDTQYF. The DNA of the CDR3 is TGTGCCAGCAGTTTTAGCGGGCGGGATACGCAGTATTTT.

This clone was picked up one time. The chain has TRBV28 and TRBJ1-1; 7 positions agree with TRBD1. The V gene's germline CDR1 is MDHEN and CDR2 SYDVKM. The V segment lost 4 bases and the J segment 11 bases; nucleotides outside the gene matches: 13. The CDR3 extends over 14 amino acids. CDR3 in DNA: TGTGCCAGCAGTTCCAACAGGGGATGGGTGGGCGCTTTCTTT. Residues: CASSSNRGWVGAFF.

The chain employs TRBV2 and TRBJ1-2, with D hard to call. This CDR3 comprises 13 residues. Trimming left V 10 bases short and J 4 bases short, with 16 bases between. CDR1 and CDR2 (germline): SNHLY, FYNNEI. The CDR3 DNA is TGTGCCATGGTCCCCGGGTTCCGCTATGGCTACACCTTC. It specifies CAMVPGFRYGYTF.

This chain joins TRBV4-3 and TRBJ2-3; 9 bases fit TRBD2. The CDR3 is 20 amino acids. Germline V gene sequence: CDR1 LGHNA, CDR2 YSLEER. Losses at the gene ends were 0 bases for V and 0 bases for J; bases not matched to a gene: 13. The CDR3 here is CASSQDPGVAGASSTDTQYF. The CDR3 nucleotides are TGCGCCAGCAGCCAAGATCCAGGAGTAGCGGGGGCCTCTAGCACAGATACGCAGTATTTT.

Written as DNA, the CDR3 is TGTGCCACCAGTGATTTGCTTAACGGGGATACGCAGTATTTT. Translated: CATSDLLNGDTQYF. This rearrangement joins TRBV24-1 to TRBJ2-3; D uncertain. This CDR3 spans 14 amino acids. Germline V gives CDR1 KGHDR, CDR2 SFDVKD. Deletions cut 0 bases from V and 6 bases from J, with 9 bases between.

This clone was detected a few times. The chain uses TRBV19 and TRBJ1-6; a possible D gene is TRBD1 (6 bases). CDR1 is LNHDA and CDR2 is SQIVND in the germline V gene (reference sequence). This CDR3 contains 16 residues. V dropped 7 bases and J dropped 3 bases, with 16 bases sitting between them. This CDR3 reads CASNPVTGLYNSPLHF. CDR3 in DNA: TGTGCCAGTAACCCCGTGACAGGACTCTATAATTCACCCCTCCACTTT.

The chain carries TRBV3-1 (or the pseudogene TRBV3-2) and TRBJ2-7; D is unclear. The V gene's germline CDR1 is LGHDT and CDR2 YNNKEL (reference sequence). The CDR3 has 11 residues. Trimming took off 3 bases at V and 7 bases at J, with 7 bases between the two ends. The CDR3 DNA is TGTGCCAGCAGCCATGCTCGGGAGCAGTACTTC. It specifies CASSHAREQYF.

This chain connects TRBV19 to TRBJ2-7, with D unclear. Trimming removed 1 base at V and 6 bases at J, with 10 bases between. The CDR3 sequence is 13 residues long. Germline CDR1 and CDR2: LNHDA and SQIVND (reference sequence). This CDR3 is CASSIGGTREQYF. The CDR3 coding sequence is TGTGCCAGTAGTATAGGTGGTACGCGCGAGCAGTACTTC.

This clone was detected a few times. The chain employs TRBV30 and TRBJ1-2, with 9 bases matching TRBD1. The CDR3 has 13 amino acids. With 2 bases clipped from V and 8 bases from J, the junction kept 6 bases outside the gene matches. Germline V lookup: CDR1 GTSNPN, CDR2 SVGIG (reference sequence). The CDR3: CAWSRDRDEGYTF. The CDR3 DNA follows: TGTGCCTGGAGTCGGGACAGGGACGAAGGCTACACCTTC.

The V gene is TRBV7-3, the J gene TRBJ2-3; perhaps TRBD2 as D (6 bases). Looked up from germline, CDR1 is SGHTA and CDR2 is FQGTGA. The CDR3 is 16 residues long. Trimming removed 6 bases from V and 5 bases from J, with 21 bases in between. The CDR3, as DNA: TGTGCCAGCAGTACCGGGGGTGGGCATCGGGGAGATACGCAGTATTTT. Translating it yields CASSTGGGHRGDTQYF.

This clone has a handful of counts. The chain couples TRBV29-1 to TRBJ1-1; 9 positions agree with TRBD1. Unmatched junction bases numbered 3, after V lost 7 bases and J lost 0 bases. The CDR3 is 13 residues long. Germline loops: CDR1 SQVTM, CDR2 ANQGSEA. CDR3 region: CSGTGDLNTEAFF. The CDR3 DNA reads as TGCAGCGGGACAGGGGACCTGAACACTGAAGCTTTCTTT.

The rearrangement joins TRBV27 to TRBJ2-2, with a tentative D call TRBD2 (5 bases). The length of the CDR3 is 16 residues. Germline values: CDR1 MNHEY, CDR2 SMNVEV (reference sequence). V gave up 3 bases and J gave up 4 bases, with 15 bases separating them. The CDR3 is CASSFLGLETTGELFF. CDR3 in DNA: TGTGCCAGCAGTTTCCTCGGACTCGAAACCACCGGGGAGCTGTTTTTT.

CDR3 in amino acids: CASSPALGQIPSTDTQYF. Here the CDR3 DNA reads TGTGCCAGCAGCCCCGCTCTGGGACAGATTCCTAGCACAGATACGCAGTATTTT. The V gene is TRBV7-8, the J gene TRBJ2-3; TRBD1 matches at 7 bases. After removal of 5 bases from V and 0 bases from J, the junction contained 14 bases not matched to a gene. CDR3 size: 18 residues. The germline gives CDR1 SGHVS, CDR2 FQNEAQ.

V gene TRBV19 combines with J gene TRBJ2-7; tentative D call: TRBD2 (5 bases). This CDR3 has 15 amino acids. Trimming shortened V by 4 bases and J by 6 bases, and 19 bases separated the two germline ends. From germline, CDR1 is LNHDA and CDR2 SQIVND (reference sequence). The chain's CDR3 is CASSTRLGAFGEQYF. The CDR3 coding sequence is TGTGCCAGTAGTACCCGATTGGGAGCCTTCGGCGAGCAGTACTTC.

This chain links TRBV6-6 with TRBJ2-7, with 8 bases lining up with TRBD1. This CDR3 contains 12 residues. V lost 8 bases, J lost 3 bases, and 3 bases stayed unmatched. Germline values: CDR1 MNHNY, CDR2 SVGAGI (reference sequence). The CDR3 DNA sequence: TGTGCCAGCTCGACAGGGGTCTACGAGCAGTACTTC. It encodes CASSTGVYEQYF.